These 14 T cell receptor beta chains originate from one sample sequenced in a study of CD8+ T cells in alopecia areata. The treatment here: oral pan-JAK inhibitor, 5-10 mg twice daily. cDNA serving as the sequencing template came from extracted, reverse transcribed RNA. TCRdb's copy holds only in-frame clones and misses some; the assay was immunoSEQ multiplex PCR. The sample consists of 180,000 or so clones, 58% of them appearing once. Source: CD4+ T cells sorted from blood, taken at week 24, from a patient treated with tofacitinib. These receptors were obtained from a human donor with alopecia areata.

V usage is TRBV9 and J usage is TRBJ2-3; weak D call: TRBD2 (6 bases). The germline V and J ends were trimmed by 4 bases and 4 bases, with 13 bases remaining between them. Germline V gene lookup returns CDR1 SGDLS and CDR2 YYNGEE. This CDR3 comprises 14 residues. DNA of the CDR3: TGTGCCAGCAGCCCTCGGGGAGGATCAGATACGCAGTATTTT. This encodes CASSPRGGSDTQYF. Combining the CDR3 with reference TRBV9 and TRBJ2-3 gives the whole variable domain DSGVTQTPKHLITATGQRVTLRCSPRSGDLSVYWYQQSLDQGLQFLIQYYNGEERAKGNILERFSAQQFPDLHSELNLSSLELGDSALYFCASSPRGGSDTQYFGPGTRLTVL.

The CDR3 DNA is TGCAGTGCTGAACCCAGGAATGAGCAGTTCTTC. Translated, it gives CSAEPRNEQFF. The chain joins TRBV20-1 to TRBJ2-1; no definite D call. The CDR3 sequence is 11 residues long. The germline V and J ends were trimmed by 5 bases and 7 bases, with 9 bases remaining between them. Germline CDR1 and CDR2: DFQATT and SNEGSKA (reference sequence).

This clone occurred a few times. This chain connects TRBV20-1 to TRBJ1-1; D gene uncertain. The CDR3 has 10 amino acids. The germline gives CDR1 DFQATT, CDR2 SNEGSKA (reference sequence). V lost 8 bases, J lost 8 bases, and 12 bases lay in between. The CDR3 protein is CSPGRREAFF. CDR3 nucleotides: TGCAGTCCAGGACGGAGGGAAGCTTTCTTT.

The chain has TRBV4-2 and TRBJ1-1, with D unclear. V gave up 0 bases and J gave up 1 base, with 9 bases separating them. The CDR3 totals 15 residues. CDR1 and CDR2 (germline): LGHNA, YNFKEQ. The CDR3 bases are TGTGCCAGCAGCCAAGATTCCAGACGGAACACTGAAGCTTTCTTT. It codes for CASSQDSRRNTEAFF.

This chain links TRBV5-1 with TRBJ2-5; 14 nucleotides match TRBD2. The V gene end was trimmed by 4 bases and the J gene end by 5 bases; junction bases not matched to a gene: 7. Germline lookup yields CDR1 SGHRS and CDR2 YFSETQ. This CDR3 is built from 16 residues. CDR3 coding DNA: TGCGCCAGCAGCCCCGGGACTAGCGGGAGAGCGGAGACCCAGTACTTC. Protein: CASSPGTSGRAETQYF.

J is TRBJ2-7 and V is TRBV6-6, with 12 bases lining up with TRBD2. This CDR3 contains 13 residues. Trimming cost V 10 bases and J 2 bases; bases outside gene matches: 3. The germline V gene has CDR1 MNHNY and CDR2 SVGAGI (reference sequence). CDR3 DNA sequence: TGTGCCACCAGGACTAGCGGGACCTACGAGCAGTACTTC. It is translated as CATRTSGTYEQYF.

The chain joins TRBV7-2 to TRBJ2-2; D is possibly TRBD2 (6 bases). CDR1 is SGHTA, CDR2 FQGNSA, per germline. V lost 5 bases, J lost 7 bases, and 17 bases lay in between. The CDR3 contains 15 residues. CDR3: CASSPAGSLIGELFF. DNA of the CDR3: TGTGCCAGCAGCCCAGCGGGCTCCCTCATCGGGGAGCTGTTTTTT.

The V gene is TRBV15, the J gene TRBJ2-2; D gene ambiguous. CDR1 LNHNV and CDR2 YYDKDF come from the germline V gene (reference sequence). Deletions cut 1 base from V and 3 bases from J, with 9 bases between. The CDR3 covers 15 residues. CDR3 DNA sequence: TGTGCCACCAGCAGAGTTCTGGGTGACACCGGGGAGCTGTTTTTT. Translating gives CATSRVLGDTGELFF.

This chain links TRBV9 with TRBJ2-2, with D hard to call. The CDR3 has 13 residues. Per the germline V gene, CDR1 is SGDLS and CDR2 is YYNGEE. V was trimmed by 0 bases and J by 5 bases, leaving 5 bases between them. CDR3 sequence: CASSVDVTGELFF. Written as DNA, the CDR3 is TGTGCCAGCAGCGTAGATGTAACCGGGGAGCTGTTTTTT. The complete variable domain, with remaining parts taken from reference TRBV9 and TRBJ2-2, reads DSGVTQTPKHLITATGQRVTLRCSPRSGDLSVYWYQQSLDQGLQFLIQYYNGEERAKGNILERFSAQQFPDLHSELNLSSLELGDSALYFCASSVDVTGELFFGEGSRLTVL.

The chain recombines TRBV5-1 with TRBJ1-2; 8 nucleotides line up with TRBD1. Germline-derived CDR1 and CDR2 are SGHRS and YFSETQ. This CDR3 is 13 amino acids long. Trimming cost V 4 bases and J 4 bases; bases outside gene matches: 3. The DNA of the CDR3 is TGCGCCAGCAGCGACGGGACAGGCTATGGCTACACCTTC. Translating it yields CASSDGTGYGYTF. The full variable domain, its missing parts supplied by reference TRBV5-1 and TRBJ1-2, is KAGVTQTPRYLIKTRGQQVTLSCSPISGHRSVSWYQQTPGQGLQFLFEYFSETQRNKGNFPGRFSGRQFSNSRSEMNVSTLELGDSALYLCASSDGTGYGYTFGSGTRLTVV.

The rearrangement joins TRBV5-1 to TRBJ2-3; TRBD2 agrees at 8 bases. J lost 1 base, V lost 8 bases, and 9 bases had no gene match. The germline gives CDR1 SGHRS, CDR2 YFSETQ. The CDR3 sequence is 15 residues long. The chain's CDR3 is CASSGVISRTDTQYF. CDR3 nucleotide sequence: TGCGCCAGTAGCGGGGTTATTAGCCGCACAGATACGCAGTATTTT.

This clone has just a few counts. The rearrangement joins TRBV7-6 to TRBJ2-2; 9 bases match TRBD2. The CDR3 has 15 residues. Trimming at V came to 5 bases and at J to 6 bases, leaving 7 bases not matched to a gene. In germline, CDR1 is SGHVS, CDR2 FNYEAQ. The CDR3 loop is CASSLRASGAGELFF. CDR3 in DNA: TGTGCCAGCAGCCTCCGGGCTAGCGGGGCCGGGGAGCTGTTTTTT.

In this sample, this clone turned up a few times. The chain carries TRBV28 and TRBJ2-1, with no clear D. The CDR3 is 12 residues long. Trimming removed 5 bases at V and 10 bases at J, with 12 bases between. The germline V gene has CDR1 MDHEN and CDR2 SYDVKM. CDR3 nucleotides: TGTGCCAGCAGTCGGGCCTCCGTCGAGCAGTTCTTC. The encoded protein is CASSRASVEQFF.

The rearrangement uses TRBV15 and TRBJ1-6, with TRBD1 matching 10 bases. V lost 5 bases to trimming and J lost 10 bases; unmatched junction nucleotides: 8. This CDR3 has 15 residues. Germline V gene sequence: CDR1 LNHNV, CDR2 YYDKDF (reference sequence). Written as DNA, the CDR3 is TGTGCCACCAGCCAAAGACAGGGGGCAGGGTCACCCCTCCACTTT. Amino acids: CATSQRQGAGSPLHF. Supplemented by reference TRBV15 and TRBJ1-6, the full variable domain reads DAMVIQNPRYQVTQFGKPVTLSCSQTLNHNVMYWYQQKSSQAPKLLFHYYDKDFNNEADTPDNFQSRRPNTSFCFLDIRSPGLGDTAMYLCATSQRQGAGSPLHFGNGTRLTVT.